This is a list of T cell receptor beta chains from one sample in a study of blood T cell repertoires in COVID-19. This table comes from immunoSEQ multiplex PCR, and its TCRdb copy is limited to in-frame clones, with some not included. The table lists around 320,000 clones, roughly 90% of them singletons. The sample consisted of PBMCs or T cells enriched from blood (not recorded which). The receptors were gathered from a woman between 50 and 59 years old who had been exposed to COVID-19. CDR3s leave out the opening cysteine and the closing phenylalanine or tryptophan. The D gene is left open where the match is weak. Clone size appears in some rows only: once, few, many, or a class for an expanded clone.

d_call | j_call | v_call | clone_size | cdr3_aa
TRBD1 | TRBJ1-2 | TRBV4-2 | NA | ASSRGQGAAVYGYT
TRBD2 | TRBJ2-5 | TRBV5-4 | NA | ASSSPGTSEETQY
TRBD1 | TRBJ2-7 | TRBV7-6 | NA | ASSLDDRGDEQY
NA | TRBJ1-2 | TRBV30 | NA | AWSSGGRGYGYT
TRBD1 | TRBJ2-5 | TRBV10-3 | NA | AISGYRGGETQY
TRBD1 | TRBJ1-1 | TRBV7-9 | few | ASSPQGGRYTEAF
NA | TRBJ1-4 | TRBV27 | NA | ASSSTEHEKLF
TRBD1 | TRBJ1-2 | TRBV7-2 | few | ASRPGDRGGYGYT
NA | TRBJ2-7 | TRBV15 | once | ATSKVGGLYEQY
NA | TRBJ1-1 | TRBV5-1 | NA | ASTPTRTRPTEAF
NA | TRBJ1-6 | TRBV3-1/TRBV3-2 | NA | ASSHHRDSPLH
NA | TRBJ1-1 | TRBV5-5 | NA | ASSLQGATEAF
TRBD1 | TRBJ1-2 | TRBV7-2 | NA | ASSLGGLGRGRTYGYT
TRBD2 | TRBJ2-5 | TRBV4-1 | NA | ASSQAIAGDQETQY
NA | TRBJ2-7 | TRBV5-4 | once | ASSLEAGSSYEQY
NA | TRBJ1-5 | TRBV4-1 | few | ASSQDYNSNSNQPQH
NA | TRBJ2-7 | TRBV5-1 | NA | ASSLVPQRSYEQY
TRBD2 | TRBJ2-3 | TRBV4-2 | NA | ASSQGAGGTPTDTQY
NA | TRBJ1-5 | TRBV4-1 | few | ASSQVDSNQPQH
NA | TRBJ1-5 | TRBV28 | NA | ASSAPPGGQPQH
NA | TRBJ2-3 | TRBV19 | NA | ASGLQRTDTQY
NA | TRBJ2-3 | TRBV7-2 | once | ASSLVQGQRGQY
NA | TRBJ2-3 | TRBV7-9 | NA | ASRDLAPDTQY
NA | TRBJ1-2 | TRBV11-2 | once | ASSLSGWYYGYT
TRBD1 | TRBJ1-2 | TRBV5-8 | NA | ASSLEGGALLYGYT
TRBD1 | TRBJ1-5 | TRBV24-1 | NA | ATSGSRGLIDQPQH
NA | TRBJ2-7 | TRBV2 | NA | ASSKAQGNSYEQY
NA | TRBJ1-6 | TRBV5-1 | NA | ASSSRRANSPLH
TRBD1 | TRBJ2-2 | TRBV4-2 | NA | ASSAHDGQGMGTGELF
TRBD1 | TRBJ1-2 | TRBV30 | NA | AWRGQGQGARGYT
NA | TRBJ1-1 | TRBV5-1 | NA | ASSPSHSDTEAF
NA | TRBJ1-6 | TRBV14 | NA | ASSQDQAVKSPYNSPLH
NA | TRBJ2-3 | TRBV9 | NA | ASSARTDTQY
NA | TRBJ1-1 | TRBV10-3 | few | AISGVSGNTEAF
NA | TRBJ2-7 | TRBV1 | NA | TSSHHLRGPQY
TRBD1 | TRBJ1-2 | TRBV29-1 | NA | SVDFRDRVPNYYGYT
NA | TRBJ2-5 | TRBV19 | NA | ASSIDLRGVGTQY
NA | TRBJ2-1 | TRBV7-6 | NA | ASSSRSGLSYNEQF
NA | TRBJ2-7 | TRBV4-2 | few | ASSQELSGAYEQY
TRBD1 | TRBJ1-4 | TRBV6-5 | NA | ASSSRDRGPNEKLF
NA | TRBJ1-2 | TRBV28 | once | ASSPAGFYGYT
NA | TRBJ1-2 | TRBV7-2 | once | ASSLDGNYGYT
TRBD2 | TRBJ2-1 | TRBV7-2 | once | ASSLPLAAGAYNEQF
NA | TRBJ2-3 | TRBV5-4 | NA | ASSFLGPISTDTQY
TRBD1 | TRBJ2-7 | TRBV5-1 | NA | ASSLGQSLAYEQY
NA | TRBJ1-2 | TRBV6-1 | NA | ASSERLTARTYGYT
NA | TRBJ2-7 | TRBV6-5 | NA | ASSLGQSPPREQY
NA | TRBJ2-7 | TRBV3-1/TRBV3-2 | NA | ASSQGSEQY
NA | TRBJ1-1 | TRBV29-1 | NA | SVEDGNAEAF
TRBD1 | TRBJ2-7 | TRBV7-2 | NA | ASRQQGGLSYEQY
NA | TRBJ1-3 | TRBV14 | NA | ASSQATNPGRLGGNTIY
NA | TRBJ1-1 | TRBV5-4 | NA | ASSRGPGDGDTEAF
NA | TRBJ1-2 | TRBV2 | NA | ASSTGTFDGYT
TRBD1 | TRBJ1-6 | TRBV19 | NA | ASSISGTGESPLH
NA | TRBJ2-7 | TRBV12-3/TRBV12-4 | NA | ASSWDFSYEQY